This T cell receptor (beta chain) was retrieved from a study of blood T cell repertoires in COVID-19. About the research overall: There were acute and convalescent COVID-19 samples, and they came from the United States, Italy and Spain. From T cells, B-cell-depleted T cells, or PBMCs came the material, which was cDNA or gDNA.

Authors' analysis steps: The assay estimated nucleated cells by amplifying reference gene primers. Data came from immunoSEQ multiplex PCR; TCRdb stores just in-frame clones and leaves some out. The DNA gave D and trimming, while V, J and clone size come from that table. In the table there are roughly 400,000 clones, around nine tenths of which are singletons. Germline trimming cut 2 bases from V and 1 base from J; bases unmatched to any gene: 5. CDR1 and CDR2 from the germline V gene are SGHTA and FQGNSA. The CDR3 spans 17 residues. Input material: PBMCs or T cells enriched from blood (not recorded which). The clonotype comes from a woman between 50 and 59 years old who had recovered from COVID-19. The chain is built from TRBV7-2 and TRBJ2-3; TRBD2 agrees at 11 bases. The CDR3 loop reads CASSLPTSGVGTDTQYF. The CDR3 coding sequence is TGTGCCAGCAGCTTACCGACTAGCGGGGTGGGCACAGATACGCAGTATTTT.